This T cell receptor beta chain was sequenced for a study of blood T cells in healthy people across ages. For the second PCR, which ran for roughly 6 to 12 cycles, a sample-barcoded 5' primer and a J-beta primer mix were used. TCRdb reprocessed the 5' RACE reads with MiXCR, giving one entry per CDR3 protein. The top ten clones hold 6.5% to 10% of a sample with more than 1.4 million distinct CDR3 sequences, roughly 40% of them seen once. As regards this clonotype: The target antigen is unknown.

The germline V and J ends were trimmed by 2 bases and 3 bases, with 7 bases remaining between them. Germline-derived CDR1 and CDR2 are MNHEY and SVGEGT. The CDR3 is 13 amino acids. Overall study results and limits: Naive T cell percentage by flow cytometry tracked strongly with beta diversity. Higher diversity, along with more naive CD4+ cells, distinguished long-lived donors from aged donors. A roughly linear fall in TCR beta diversity per million T cells was seen with increasing age.

Every sample had a minimum of 6.5 million PBMCs isolated. This clonotype was sampled from a woman under 30 in good health. J is TRBJ1-2 and V is TRBV6-2 or TRBV6-3, with D uncertain. Sample: blood. The CDR3 protein is CASSYEPDYGYTF. In nucleotides, the CDR3 is TGTGCCAGCAGTTACGAGCCGGACTATGGCTACACCTTC.